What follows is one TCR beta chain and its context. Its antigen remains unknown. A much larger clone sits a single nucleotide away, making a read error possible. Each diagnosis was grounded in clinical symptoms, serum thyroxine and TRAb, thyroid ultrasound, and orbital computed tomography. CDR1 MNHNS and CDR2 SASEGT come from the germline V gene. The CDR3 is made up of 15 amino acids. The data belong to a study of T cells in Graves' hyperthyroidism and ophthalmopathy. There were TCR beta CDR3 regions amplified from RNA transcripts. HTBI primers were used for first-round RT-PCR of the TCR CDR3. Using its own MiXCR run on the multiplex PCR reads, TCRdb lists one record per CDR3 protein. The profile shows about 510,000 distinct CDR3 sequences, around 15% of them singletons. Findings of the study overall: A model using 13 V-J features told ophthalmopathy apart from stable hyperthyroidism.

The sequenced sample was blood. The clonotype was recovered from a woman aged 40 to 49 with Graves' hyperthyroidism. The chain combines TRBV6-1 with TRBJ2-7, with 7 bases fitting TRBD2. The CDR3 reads CDSSEAQASGYEQYF. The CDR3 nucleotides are TGTGACAGCAGTGAAGCTCAAGCTAGCGGTTACGAGCAGTACTTC.